The 14 T cell receptor beta chains presented below share a single source sample, sequenced in a study of T-cell reconstitution after alpha-beta-depleted transplantation in children. Overall study results and limits: T-cell counts and diversity at one year post-transplant came mainly from newly produced T cells.

Molecular barcoding with unique molecular identifiers was used for the TCRbeta library. TCRdb re-derived calls from the PCR reads in MiXCR, one entry per CDR3 protein. Among 330,000 or so distinct CDR3 sequences listed, around 7.1% were seen once. No antigens are known for them. The specimen was peripheral blood, collected 360 days after TCRalphabeta/CD19-depleted stem cell transplant. The receptors here all came from a female patient aged 2-9 years who had a stem cell transplant for Fanconi anemia, so the T cells may come from the graft donor.

This clonotype was counted only a few times. The rearrangement links TRBV27 to TRBJ2-7; 7 bases line up with TRBD2. CDR3 size: 16 residues. The ends lost 2 bases at V and 3 bases at J; junction bases unmatched: 10. CDR1 MNHEY and CDR2 SMNVEV come from the germline V gene (reference sequence). The CDR3 loop reads CASSLTSGAVHYEQYF. The CDR3 DNA reads as TGTGCCAGCAGTTTAACCAGCGGGGCTGTTCACTACGAGCAGTACTTC.

The table lists this clonotype with many counts. V and J are TRBV10-3 and TRBJ1-1; no definite D call. The CDR3 sequence is 13 residues long. Germline loops: CDR1 ENHRY, CDR2 SYGVKD. V gave up 4 bases and J gave up 7 bases, with 13 bases separating them. CDR3 in DNA: TGTGCCATCAGTGCGGATCTGGAAATTGAAGCTTTCTTT. Translating it yields CAISADLEIEAFF.

The rearrangement joins TRBV11-2 to TRBJ1-2; TRBD1 might be the D (5 bases). CDR1 and CDR2 from the germline V gene are SGHAT and FQNNGV. The length of the CDR3 is 19 residues. V lost 4 bases and J 4 bases, leaving 28 bases between the germline ends. The CDR3 is CASSSSHTSTGAWGYGYTF. CDR3 nucleotide sequence: TGTGCCAGCAGCTCATCCCATACTTCAACAGGCGCATGGGGCTATGGCTACACCTTC.

This clonotype came up a few times. The V call is TRBV6-1, the J call TRBJ2-1, with D perhaps TRBD1 (6 bases). The CDR3 runs 16 residues. V lost 11 bases to trimming and J lost 3 bases, with 23 bases between them. Per germline, CDR1 MNHNS and CDR2 SASEGT. The CDR3 DNA follows: TGTGCCCCCCGTGGGGGCCGGGACACATTCTACAATGAGCAGTTCTTC. Translated: CAPRGGRDTFYNEQFF.

This clonotype turned up a few times. V gene TRBV20-1 combines with J gene TRBJ1-3, with 9 bases lining up with TRBD1. The CDR3 covers 13 residues. Germline lookup yields CDR1 DFQATT and CDR2 SNEGSKA (reference sequence). The J segment lost 8 bases and the V segment lost 6 bases, leaving 8 bases of the junction unmatched. The CDR3 is CSAGTGRGDTIYF. CDR3 DNA sequence: TGCAGTGCAGGGACAGGGAGAGGGGACACCATATATTTT.

This clonotype came up many times. The V call is TRBV12-3 or TRBV12-4, the J call TRBJ2-1; D remains unclear. CDR3 length equals 15 residues. Trimming removed 2 bases at V and 1 base at J, with 9 bases between. The CDR3 nucleotides are TGTGCCAGCAGTTTAAGAGAGTTATCCTACAATGAGCAGTTCTTC. Translation gives CASSLRELSYNEQFF.

This sequence joins TRBV28 and TRBJ2-7; D remains unclear. The germline gives CDR1 MDHEN, CDR2 SYDVKM. V was pared by 4 bases and J by 3 bases, with 16 bases between. The CDR3 loop spans 15 amino acids. CDR3 DNA: TGTGCCAGCAGTTCAAGGACGGATCTCTTCTACGAGCAGTACGTC. This translates into CASSSRTDLFYEQYV.

This clonotype was detected ten times or more. The chain recombines TRBV27 with TRBJ2-7, with a possible D match to TRBD2 (5 bases). This CDR3 region has 16 residues. Germline V gives CDR1 MNHEY, CDR2 SMNVEV (reference sequence). The germline V and J ends were trimmed by 6 bases and 0 bases, with 18 bases remaining between them. As DNA, the CDR3 is TGTGCCAGCAGACCCCTAGGACTCTCTAGCTCCTACGAGCAGTACTTC. It specifies CASRPLGLSSSYEQYF.

In its sample, this clonotype was seen many times. The V call is TRBV28, the J call TRBJ2-3, with D tentatively TRBD1 (6 bases). V shed 6 bases and J shed 0 bases, with 13 bases lying between them. This CDR3 region has 15 residues. The germline gives CDR1 MDHEN, CDR2 SYDVKM. CDR3 residues: CASSLGTPSTDTQYF. CDR3 nucleotides: TGTGCCAGCAGCTTGGGGACACCTAGCACAGATACGCAGTATTTT.

In this sample, this clonotype turned up many times. The chain's CDR3 is CASSSPPGETQYF. The CDR3 nucleotides are TGTGCCAGCAGTTCGCCCCCGGGAGAGACCCAGTACTTC. The chain combines TRBV28 with TRBJ2-5; D gene uncertain. This CDR3 contains 13 residues. CDR1 and CDR2 (germline): MDHEN, SYDVKM. Trimming removed 4 bases from V and 4 bases from J, with 10 bases in between.

This clonotype has more than one count but fewer than ten. The genes are TRBV6-1 and TRBJ2-1, with 12 bases lining up with TRBD2. Germline V gives CDR1 MNHNS, CDR2 SASEGT. The CDR3 has 16 residues. J lost 4 bases, V lost 6 bases, and 7 bases had no gene match. The CDR3 sequence: CASRDWTSGVYNEQFF. CDR3 bases: TGTGCCAGCAGGGATTGGACTAGCGGGGTGTACAATGAGCAGTTCTTC.

This clonotype was detected a few times. This sequence joins TRBV10-2 and TRBJ2-1; tentative D call: TRBD2 (7 bases). Trimming cost V 6 bases and J 15 bases, with 24 bases left between them. The CDR3 contains 14 residues. The V gene's germline CDR1 is WSHSY and CDR2 SAAADI. CDR3: CASRSTLGGGSGFF. Written as DNA, the CDR3 is TGCGCCAGCAGGTCGACCTTAGGGGGGGGCTCCGGGTTCTTC.

The V gene is TRBV4-3, the J gene TRBJ2-3; D not certain. V was clipped by 1 base and J by 3 bases, with 5 bases between them. Germline V gene sequence: CDR1 LGHNA, CDR2 YSLEER. There are 13 residues in the CDR3. The CDR3 DNA is TGCGCCAGCAGCCAAGGGATTACAGATACGCAGTATTTT. Translated: CASSQGITDTQYF.

This chain connects TRBV25-1 to TRBJ2-7; maybe TRBD1 (7 bases). Trimming removed 3 bases at V and 2 bases at J, with 14 bases between. The CDR3 totals 15 residues. Per the germline V gene, CDR1 is MGHDK and CDR2 is SYGVNS. The chain's CDR3 is CASSDSFRGAYEQYF. CDR3 bases: TGTGCCAGCAGTGACTCCTTCAGGGGGGCCTACGAGCAGTACTTC.